Sequencing of this T cell receptor (beta chain) was carried out in a study of CD8 T cells in ankylosing spondylitis. Overall study findings and caveats: Disease-linked clones, CD8+, were relatively rare in peripheral blood. Some of the motif variants had earlier been found in reactive arthritis patients' fluid and blood. Seemingly characteristic of ankylosing spondylitis blood was a TCR beta motif consisting of about 8 highly homologous variants.

With regard to this clonotype: Antigen: not known.

V shed 4 bases and J 1 base; nucleotides not matched to a gene: 13. The CDR3 sequence is 20 residues long. Germline CDR1 SGHTA, CDR2 FQGTGA. Library preparation for TCR beta used quantitative 5'-RACE with molecular barcodes. One entry per CDR3 protein results from TCRdb running MiXCR on the 5' RACE reads. Of 220,000 or so distinct CDR3 sequences listed, 10% were seen once; the top ten hold roughly a fifth. The sequenced sample consisted of blood, either unsorted or a sorted T cell fraction (not recorded which). This clonotype was sampled from a male donor with ankylosing spondylitis or in good health (not recorded which). The chain employs TRBV7-3 and TRBJ2-3; 14 positions agree with TRBD2. CDR3 region: CASSSPGLAGVESGTDTQYF. CDR3 sequence (DNA): TGTGCCAGCAGCTCCCCGGGACTAGCGGGGGTTGAAAGCGGCACAGATACGCAGTATTTT.